The 24 T cell receptor beta chains reported below all come from one sample, sequenced in a study of radiation and T cells in renal cell carcinoma. The time point is: blood 2 weeks post-SBRT. The treatment is: 15 Gy SBRT to primary tumor, nephrectomy 4 weeks later. Some clones are missing from TCRdb's copy, which holds only in-frame ones; the method was immunoSEQ multiplex PCR. The profile covers more than 65,000 clones, with 86% appearing a single time and about 22% taken by the ten largest. The specimen was blood, collected from a patient whose treatment included radiotherapy and nephrectomy. Receptors were obtained from a woman in her forties or fifties with renal cell carcinoma.

The V gene is TRBV5-1, the J gene TRBJ2-5, with D unclear. The length of the CDR3 is 14 residues. Trimming stripped 5 bases from V and 2 bases from J, with 13 bases between. Germline assignment: CDR1 SGHRS and CDR2 YFSETQ. The CDR3 bases are TGCGCCAGCAGAGGAGTCCTATTGCAAGAGACCCAGTACTTC. Its protein is CASRGVLLQETQYF.

The rearrangement links TRBV29-1 to TRBJ2-7, with a possible D match to TRBD2 (6 bases). The germline V gene encodes CDR1 SQVTM and CDR2 ANQGSEA. There are 11 residues in the CDR3. The ends were cut back, 6 bases at V and 10 bases at J, with 16 bases in the middle. This CDR3 reads CSVYRREVQYF. DNA for the CDR3: TGCAGCGTCTACCGGAGGGAGGTCCAGTACTTC.

The chain joins TRBV9 to TRBJ1-3, with D hard to call. Germline-derived CDR1 and CDR2 are SGDLS and YYNGEE. Trimming pared 0 bases from V and 0 bases from J, leaving 4 bases between. CDR3 length: 14 residues. CDR3 residues: CASSVEYSGNTIYF. The CDR3, as DNA: TGTGCCAGCAGCGTAGAATACTCTGGAAACACCATATATTTT.

V is TRBV5-4 and J is TRBJ2-3; the D is unclear. Germline CDR1 SGHNT, CDR2 YYREEE (reference sequence). CDR3 length: 14 residues. Trimming cost V 2 bases and J 2 bases, with 9 bases left between them. The CDR3 loop is CASSFTQSTDTQYF. CDR3 coding DNA: TGTGCCAGCAGCTTCACACAATCCACAGATACGCAGTATTTT.

Here the CDR3 reads CASSIKSAEANYGYTF. The CDR3 DNA follows: TGTGCCAGTAGTATAAAGTCGGCAGAAGCTAACTATGGCTACACCTTC. This sequence joins TRBV19 and TRBJ1-2; unclear D gene. CDR3 length: 16 residues. The V gene lost 2 bases and the J gene lost 0 bases, with 13 bases spanning the gap. Germline V gene sequence: CDR1 LNHDA, CDR2 SQIVND (reference sequence). The variable domain in full, completed from reference TRBV19 and TRBJ1-2, reads DGGITQSPKYLFRKEGQNVTLSCEQNLNHDAMYWYRQDPGQGLRLIYYSQIVNDFQKGDIAEGYSVSREKKESFPLTVTSAQKNPTAFYLCASSIKSAEANYGYTFGSGTRLTVV.

The chain recombines TRBV7-6 with TRBJ1-1; 7 bases agree with TRBD1. J lost 0 bases, V lost 4 bases, and 8 bases had no gene match. The CDR3 totals 16 residues. CDR1 is SGHVS and CDR2 is FNYEAQ in the germline V gene. The CDR3 nucleotides read TGTGCCAGCAGCTCCTCAGGGGGGTACATGAACACTGAAGCTTTCTTT. It translates to CASSSSGGYMNTEAFF.

The chain employs TRBV30 and TRBJ2-2; perhaps TRBD1 as D (7 bases). The CDR3 consists of 17 residues. Germline V gene sequence: CDR1 GTSNPN, CDR2 SVGIG (reference sequence). The V gene lost 0 bases and the J gene lost 4 bases, with 18 bases spanning the gap. The CDR3 DNA follows: TGTGCCTGGAGTGTGCCCCCGCAGGGGGGAATCACCGGGGAGCTGTTTTTT. It codes for CAWSVPPQGGITGELFF.

V gene TRBV30 combines with J gene TRBJ1-6, with D hard to call. V was pared by 5 bases and J by 11 bases, with 13 bases between. The germline CDR1 and CDR2 sequences are GTSNPN and SVGIG (reference sequence). The CDR3 contains 12 residues. In nucleotides, the CDR3 is TGTGCCTGGGTCTCCGCGGGTACACCCCTCCACTTT. It translates to CAWVSAGTPLHF.

The table lists this clone with a count of one. Compared with germline, one end of the junction differs, possibly owing to a read error. The gene calls are TRBV11-2 and TRBJ2-7, with D possibly being TRBD2 (5 bases). CDR3 size: 15 residues. Germline lookup yields CDR1 SGHAT and CDR2 FQNNGV. This chain's CDR3 is CASSLGLAESYEQYF. DNA of the CDR3: TGTGCCAGCAGTTTAGGTCTAGCTGAGTCCTACGAGCAGTACTTC.

The CDR3: CASIASGSQPFF. CDR3 nucleotide sequence: TGTGCCAGCATCGCGAGCGGGAGTCAACCGTTCTTC. This sequence joins TRBV6-5 and TRBJ2-1, with 8 bases identical to TRBD2. V dropped 7 bases and J dropped 15; count of bases not matched to a gene: 11. The CDR3 runs 12 residues. Per the germline V gene, CDR1 is MNHEY and CDR2 is SVGAGI.

The chain couples TRBV6-6 to TRBJ1-1, with a weak D call TRBD1 (6 bases). Germline V gives CDR1 MNHNY, CDR2 SVGAGI (reference sequence). The CDR3 has 11 amino acids. V shed 8 bases and J shed 6 bases, with 10 bases lying between them. The CDR3 protein is CASGTPAEAFF. Written as DNA, the CDR3 is TGTGCCAGCGGGACACCTGCTGAAGCTTTCTTT.

This chain uses TRBV4-3 with TRBJ2-2, with 8 bases lining up with TRBD2. Germline CDR1 and CDR2: LGHNA and YSLEER. The CDR3 has 16 amino acids. Trimming removed 4 bases from V and 5 bases from J; junction bases left unmatched: 9. CDR3 bases: TGCGCCAGCAGCCTCCGCGGGGGGACGGCAACCGGGGAGCTGTTTTTT. Translating it yields CASSLRGGTATGELFF.

This clone has only a few counts. The chain uses TRBV28 and TRBJ1-2; a possible D gene is TRBD1 (6 bases). The CDR3 is made up of 12 amino acids. The germline gives CDR1 MDHEN, CDR2 SYDVKM. Between the trimmed V and J ends, which lost 5 bases and 12 bases, there was a span of 16 bases. The CDR3 DNA reads TGTGCCAGCAGTCGCATCGACAGGTTCGACACCTTC. This gives the protein CASSRIDRFDTF.

V is TRBV7-2 and J is TRBJ2-7; 11 bases match TRBD2. From germline, CDR1 is SGHTA and CDR2 FQGNSA. The CDR3 runs to 15 residues. The ends lost 5 bases at V and 2 bases at J; junction bases unmatched: 5. CDR3 sequence: CASSQLAGGPYEQYF. The CDR3 region has the DNA TGTGCCAGCAGCCAGCTAGCGGGGGGTCCCTACGAGCAGTACTTC.

V gene TRBV2 combines with J gene TRBJ2-5; maybe TRBD2 (6 bases). Germline CDR1 reads SNHLY; CDR2 reads FYNNEI. V lost 6 bases to trimming and J lost 7 bases, with 24 bases between them. The length of the CDR3 is 16 residues. As DNA, the CDR3 is TGTGCCAGCAGAAGCTTACGCGGGGCCAACCCCGGGACCCAGTACTTC. This encodes CASRSLRGANPGTQYF.

This chain connects TRBV11-2 to TRBJ1-1, with unresolved D. The V end was cut by 3 bases, the J end by 0 bases, with 8 bases between. Germline CDR1 SGHAT, CDR2 FQNNGV. This CDR3 has 14 amino acids. The CDR3 nucleotides read TGTGCCAGCAGCTTGGGGATAATGAACACTGAAGCTTTCTTT. Its translation is CASSLGIMNTEAFF.

This clone was counted once. The chain carries TRBV19 and TRBJ1-1; 7 bases line up with TRBD1. The germline V gene has CDR1 LNHDA and CDR2 SQIVND (reference sequence). The V and J ends lost 3 bases and 7 bases, in that order; junction bases with no gene match: 5. The CDR3 has 13 amino acids. In DNA form, the CDR3 reads TGTGCCAGTAGTATCAACAGGGGTAATGAAGCTTTCTTT. Protein: CASSINRGNEAFF.

This chain connects TRBV7-2 to TRBJ1-4; D remains unclear. Germline CDR1 and CDR2: SGHTA and FQGNSA. There are 14 residues in the CDR3. V was shortened by 3 bases and J by 4 bases, with 9 bases between the two germline ends. The CDR3 protein is CASSFGRINEKLFF. The CDR3 coding sequence is TGTGCCAGCAGCTTCGGACGGATTAATGAAAAACTGTTTTTT.

This chain joins TRBV5-4 and TRBJ2-3; the match to TRBD1 covers 9 bases. Germline CDR1 reads SGHNT; CDR2 reads YYREEE (reference sequence). The CDR3 has 16 amino acids. Germline trimming cut 3 bases from V and 0 bases from J; bases unmatched to any gene: 5. Here the CDR3 DNA reads TGTGCCAGCAGCTGGAGGGACAGGGACAGCACAGATACGCAGTATTTT. This sequence encodes CASSWRDRDSTDTQYF.

DNA for the CDR3: TGTGCCAGCAGCCGGCTGGGACAGGGGATCACTGAAGCTTTCTTT. Translation: CASSRLGQGITEAFF. The J gene is TRBJ1-1, the V gene TRBV16; 10 nucleotides match TRBD1. Germline CDR1 is KGHSY and CDR2 is FQNENV. Trimming cost V 4 bases and J 4 bases; bases outside gene matches: 6. The CDR3 runs 15 residues.

V is TRBV9 and J is TRBJ2-5; TRBD2 agrees at 10 bases. Germline V gene data show CDR1 as SGDLS and CDR2 as YYNGEE. The CDR3 length is 14 residues. J gave up 4 bases and V 6 bases, and 6 bases lay outside the gene matches. CDR3 in DNA: TGTGCCAGCAATCCTAGCGGGGGCCGAGAGACCCAGTACTTC. Translating gives CASNPSGGRETQYF.

The V and J genes are TRBV28 and TRBJ1-2; the match to TRBD1 covers 7 bases. Germline CDR1 MDHEN, CDR2 SYDVKM. The ends lost 11 bases at V and 0 bases at J; junction bases unmatched: 6. The CDR3 sequence is 13 residues long. CDR3 in amino acids: CAARGGTNYGYTF. CDR3 coding DNA: TGTGCCGCCAGGGGGGGTACTAACTATGGCTACACCTTC.

The gene calls are TRBV5-6 and TRBJ2-3, with TRBD2 identical over 11 bases. With 4 bases clipped from V and 0 bases from J, the junction kept 4 bases outside the gene matches. The CDR3 is 16 amino acids. The germline V gene encodes CDR1 SGHDT and CDR2 YYEEEE. CDR3 amino acids: CASSLRLAGSTDTQYF. The DNA for the CDR3 is TGTGCCAGCAGCCTGCGACTAGCGGGAAGCACAGATACGCAGTATTTT.

The gene calls are TRBV29-1 and TRBJ2-2; D unresolved. V shed 4 bases and J shed 5 bases, with 5 bases lying between them. There are 11 residues in the CDR3. The germline CDR1 and CDR2 sequences are SQVTM and ANQGSEA. This CDR3 reads CSVGETGELFF. CDR3 nucleotides: TGCAGCGTTGGAGAGACCGGGGAGCTGTTTTTT.